The present TCR beta chain was sequenced within a study of cytomegalovirus exposure and HLA in healthy donors. Turning to the study itself: Drawn from HLA-typed donors, approximately 85 million unique TCRs were held in an early data release.

This CDR3 is built from 15 residues. Primers: 60 Vbeta forward and 13 Jbeta reverse. TCRdb keeps only in-frame clones here, not all; method: immunoSEQ multiplex PCR. Seen here are 150,000 to 200,000 clones, approximately 84% observed once, and the top ten hold about 6.3%. Concerning this clone itself: Its matching antigen is unknown.

Notes on the study in general: Donor immune exposure was known only as CMV serostatus. Differences between HLA loci emerged in a later analysis of TCR association rates, with DRB1 most and HLA-C fewest. In a later analysis, HLA-associated beta chains showed higher expansion and lower generation probabilities than comparable chains.

This sequence was found in a male donor in good health and CMV-seropositive. Sequenced input: PBMCs. V is TRBV21-1 and J is TRBJ2-7; TRBD2 is taken as the D call from the table, unchecked against the DNA. TRBV21-1 is listed as a pseudogene. CDR3 residues: CASSKGGPQRGEQYF. The CDR3 DNA is TGTGCCAGCAGCAAAGGCGGCCCTCAACGGGGCGAGCAGTACTTC.